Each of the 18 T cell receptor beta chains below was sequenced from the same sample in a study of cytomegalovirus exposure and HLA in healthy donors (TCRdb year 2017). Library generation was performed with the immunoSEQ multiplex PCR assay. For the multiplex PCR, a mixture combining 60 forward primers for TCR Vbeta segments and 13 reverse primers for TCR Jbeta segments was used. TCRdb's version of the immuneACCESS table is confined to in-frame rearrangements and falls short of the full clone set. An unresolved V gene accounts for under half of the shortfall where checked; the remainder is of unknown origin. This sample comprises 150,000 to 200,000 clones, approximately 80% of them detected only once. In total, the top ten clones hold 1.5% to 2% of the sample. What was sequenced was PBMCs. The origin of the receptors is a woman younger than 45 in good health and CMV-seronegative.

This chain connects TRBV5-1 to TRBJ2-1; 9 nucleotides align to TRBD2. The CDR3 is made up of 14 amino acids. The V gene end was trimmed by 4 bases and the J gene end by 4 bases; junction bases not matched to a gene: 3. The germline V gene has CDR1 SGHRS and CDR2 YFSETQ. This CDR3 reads CASSPAGGYNEQFF. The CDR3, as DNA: TGCGCCAGCAGCCCAGCGGGAGGATACAATGAGCAGTTCTTC.

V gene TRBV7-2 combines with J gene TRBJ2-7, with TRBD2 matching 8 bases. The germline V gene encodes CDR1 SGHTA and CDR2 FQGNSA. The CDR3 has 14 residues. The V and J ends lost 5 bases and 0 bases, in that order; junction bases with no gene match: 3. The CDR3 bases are TGTGCCAGCAGCCGCAGCGGGAGCTCCTACGAGCAGTACTTC. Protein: CASSRSGSSYEQYF.

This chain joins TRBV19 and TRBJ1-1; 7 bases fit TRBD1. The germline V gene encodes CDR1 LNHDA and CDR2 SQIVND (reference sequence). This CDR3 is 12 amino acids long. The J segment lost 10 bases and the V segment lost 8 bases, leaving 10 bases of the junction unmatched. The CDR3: CASLARQGLAFF. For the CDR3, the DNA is TGTGCCAGTCTCGCGCGACAGGGTCTAGCTTTCTTT.

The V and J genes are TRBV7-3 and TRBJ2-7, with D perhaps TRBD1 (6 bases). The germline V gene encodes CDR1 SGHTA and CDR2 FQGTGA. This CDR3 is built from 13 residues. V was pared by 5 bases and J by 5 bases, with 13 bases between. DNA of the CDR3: TGTGCCAGCAGCGACAGAACAGGGAACGAGCAGTACTTC. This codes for CASSDRTGNEQYF.

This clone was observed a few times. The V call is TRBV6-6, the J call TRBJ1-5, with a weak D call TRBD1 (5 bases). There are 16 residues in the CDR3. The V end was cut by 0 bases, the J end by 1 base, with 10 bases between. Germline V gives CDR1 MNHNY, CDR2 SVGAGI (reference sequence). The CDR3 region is CASSYSTQGSNQPQHF. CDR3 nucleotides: TGTGCCAGCAGTTACTCGACCCAGGGCAGCAATCAGCCCCAGCATTTT.

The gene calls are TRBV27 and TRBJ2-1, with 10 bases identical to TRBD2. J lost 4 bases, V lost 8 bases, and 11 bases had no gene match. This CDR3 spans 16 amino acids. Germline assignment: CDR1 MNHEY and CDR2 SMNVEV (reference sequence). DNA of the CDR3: TGTGCCAGCCTAACCTTGCGGACTAGCGGTTACAATGAGCAGTTCTTC. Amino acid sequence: CASLTLRTSGYNEQFF.

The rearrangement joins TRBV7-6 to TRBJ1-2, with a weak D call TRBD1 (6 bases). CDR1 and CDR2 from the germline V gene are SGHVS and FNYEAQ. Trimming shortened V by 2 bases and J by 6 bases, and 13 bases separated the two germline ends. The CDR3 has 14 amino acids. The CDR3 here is CASSLTGHVDGYTF. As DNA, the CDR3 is TGTGCCAGCAGCTTAACAGGGCACGTTGATGGCTACACCTTC. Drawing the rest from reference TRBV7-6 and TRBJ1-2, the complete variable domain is GAGVSQSPRYKVTKRGQDVALRCDPISGHVSLYWYRQALGQGPEFLTYFNYEAQQDKSGLPNDRFSAERPEGSISTLTIQRTEQRDSAMYRCASSLTGHVDGYTFGSGTRLTVV.

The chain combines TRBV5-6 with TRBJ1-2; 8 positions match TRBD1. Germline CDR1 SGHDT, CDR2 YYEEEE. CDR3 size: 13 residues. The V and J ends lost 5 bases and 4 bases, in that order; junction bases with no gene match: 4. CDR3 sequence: CASRRDRGYGYTF. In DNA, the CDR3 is TGTGCCAGCAGGCGTGACAGGGGCTATGGCTACACCTTC.

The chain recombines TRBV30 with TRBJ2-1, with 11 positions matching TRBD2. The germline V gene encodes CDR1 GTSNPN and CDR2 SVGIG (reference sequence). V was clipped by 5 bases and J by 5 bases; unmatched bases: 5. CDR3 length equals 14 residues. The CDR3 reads CAWDLAGGNNEQFF. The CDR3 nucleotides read TGTGCCTGGGACCTAGCGGGGGGAAACAATGAGCAGTTCTTC. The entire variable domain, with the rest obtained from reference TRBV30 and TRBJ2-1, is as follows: SQTIHQWPATLVQPVGSPLSLECTVEGTSNPNLYWYRQAAGRGLQLLFYSVGIGQISSEVPQNLSASRPQDRQFILSSKKLLLSDSGFYLCAWDLAGGNNEQFFGPGTRLTVL.

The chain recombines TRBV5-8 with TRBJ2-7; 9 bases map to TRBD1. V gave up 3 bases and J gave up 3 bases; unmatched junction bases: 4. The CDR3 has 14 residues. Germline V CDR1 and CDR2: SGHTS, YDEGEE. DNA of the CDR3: TGTGCCAGCAGCTCCGGGACAGGGAACTACGAGCAGTACTTC. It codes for CASSSGTGNYEQYF.

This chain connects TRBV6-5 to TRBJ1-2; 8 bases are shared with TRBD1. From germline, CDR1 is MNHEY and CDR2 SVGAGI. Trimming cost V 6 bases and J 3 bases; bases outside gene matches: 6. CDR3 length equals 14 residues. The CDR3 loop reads CASSQAGGDYGYTF. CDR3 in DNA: TGTGCCAGCAGCCAGGCAGGGGGCGACTATGGCTACACCTTC.

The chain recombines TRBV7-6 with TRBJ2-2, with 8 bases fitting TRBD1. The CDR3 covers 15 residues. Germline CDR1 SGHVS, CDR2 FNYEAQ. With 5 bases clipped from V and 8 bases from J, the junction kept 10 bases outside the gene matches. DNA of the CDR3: TGTGCCAGCAGCCCCCCCGGACAGGGATATGGGGAGCTGTTTTTT. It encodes CASSPPGQGYGELFF. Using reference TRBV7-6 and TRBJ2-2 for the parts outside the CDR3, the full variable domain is GAGVSQSPRYKVTKRGQDVALRCDPISGHVSLYWYRQALGQGPEFLTYFNYEAQQDKSGLPNDRFSAERPEGSISTLTIQRTEQRDSAMYRCASSPPGQGYGELFFGEGSRLTVL.

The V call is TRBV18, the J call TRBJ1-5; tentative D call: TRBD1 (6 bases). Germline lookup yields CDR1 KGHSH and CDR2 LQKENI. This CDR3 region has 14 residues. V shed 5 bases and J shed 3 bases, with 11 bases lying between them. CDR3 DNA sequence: TGTGCCAGCTCAGAACAGGGTTTCAATCAGCCCCAGCATTTT. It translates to CASSEQGFNQPQHF.

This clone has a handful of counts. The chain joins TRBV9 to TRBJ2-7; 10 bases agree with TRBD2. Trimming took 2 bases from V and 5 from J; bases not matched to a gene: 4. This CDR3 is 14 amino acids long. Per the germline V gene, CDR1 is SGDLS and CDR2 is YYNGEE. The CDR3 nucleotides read TGTGCCAGCAGCGTTCTAGCGGGAGCCCACGAGCAGTACTTC. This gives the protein CASSVLAGAHEQYF.

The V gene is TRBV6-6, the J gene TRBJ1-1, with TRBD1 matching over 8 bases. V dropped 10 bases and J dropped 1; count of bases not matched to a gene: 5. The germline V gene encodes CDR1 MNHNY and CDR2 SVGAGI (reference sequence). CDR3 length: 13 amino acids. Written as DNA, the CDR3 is TGTGCCACCCAGGGGGCCCAGAACACTGAAGCTTTCTTT. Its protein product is CATQGAQNTEAFF.

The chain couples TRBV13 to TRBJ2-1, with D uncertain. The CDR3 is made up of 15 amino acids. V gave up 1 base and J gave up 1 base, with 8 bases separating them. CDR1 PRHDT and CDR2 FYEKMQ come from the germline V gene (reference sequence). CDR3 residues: CASSLVSESYNEQFF. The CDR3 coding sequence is TGTGCCAGCAGCTTAGTCAGCGAATCCTACAATGAGCAGTTCTTC.

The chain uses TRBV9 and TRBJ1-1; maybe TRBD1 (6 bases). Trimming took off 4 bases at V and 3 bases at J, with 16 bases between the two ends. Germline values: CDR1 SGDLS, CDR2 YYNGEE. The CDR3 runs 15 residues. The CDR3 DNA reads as TGTGCCAGCAGCCGACACAGGGTAGGGGACACTGAAGCTTTCTTT. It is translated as CASSRHRVGDTEAFF.

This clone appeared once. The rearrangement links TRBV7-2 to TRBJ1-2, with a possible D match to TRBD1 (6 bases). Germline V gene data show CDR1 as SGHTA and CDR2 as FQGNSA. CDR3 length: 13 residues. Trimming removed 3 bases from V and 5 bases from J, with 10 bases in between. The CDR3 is CASSLDRDYGYTF. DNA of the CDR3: TGTGCCAGCAGCTTGGACAGAGATTATGGCTACACCTTC.